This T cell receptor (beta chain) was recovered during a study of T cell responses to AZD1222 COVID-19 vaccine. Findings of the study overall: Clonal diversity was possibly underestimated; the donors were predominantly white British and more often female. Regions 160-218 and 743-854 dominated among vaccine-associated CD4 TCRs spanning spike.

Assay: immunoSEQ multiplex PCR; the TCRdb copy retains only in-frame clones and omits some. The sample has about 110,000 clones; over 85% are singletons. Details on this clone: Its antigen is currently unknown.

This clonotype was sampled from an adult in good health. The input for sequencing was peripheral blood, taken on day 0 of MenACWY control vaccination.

CDR3 coding DNA: TGTGCCAGCAGTCGGAGACAGGGCGTTCGGAATGAAAAACTGTTTTTT. Its translation: CASSRRQGVRNEKLFF. The chain combines TRBV28 with TRBJ1-4, with 7 bases matching TRBD1. The V and J ends lost 5 bases and 5 bases, in that order; junction bases with no gene match: 11. The CDR3 loop spans 16 amino acids. In germline, CDR1 is MDHEN, CDR2 SYDVKM.